These 9 T cell receptor beta chains originate from one sample sequenced in a study of T cells in Graves' hyperthyroidism and ophthalmopathy. Amplification yielded TCR beta CDR3 regions, with RNA transcripts as the source. In the first-round RT-PCR of the TCR CDR3, the HTBI primer set was used. TCRdb reanalysed the multiplex PCR reads using MiXCR and keeps one entry per CDR3 protein. Among fewer than 450,000 distinct CDR3 sequences listed, approximately 18% were seen once. Sequenced material: blood. Receptor source: a woman in her twenties or thirties with Graves' hyperthyroidism that later progressed to Graves' ophthalmopathy.

Many counts were recorded for this clonotype. V is TRBV7-9 and J is TRBJ1-2; unclear D gene. Germline values: CDR1 SEHNR, CDR2 FQNEAQ (reference sequence). This CDR3 region has 14 residues. V lost 4 bases and J 5 bases, leaving 14 bases between the germline ends. The CDR3 loop is CASSSSRRGYGYTF. The CDR3 DNA reads as TGTGCCAGCAGCTCATCTAGGAGAGGATATGGCTACACCTTC. Full variable domain (outside the CDR3, taken from reference TRBV7-9 and TRBJ1-2): DTGVSQNPRHKITKRGQNVTFRCDPISEHNRLYWYRQTLGQGPEFLTYFQNEAQLEKSRLLSDRFSAERPKGSFSTLEIQRTEQGDSAMYLCASSSSRRGYGYTFGSGTRLTVV.

CDR3 sequence (DNA): TGTGCCATCAGTGGTTCGAGGGGACTAGCGGACTACAATGAGCAGTTCTTC. It encodes CAISGSRGLADYNEQFF. V and J are TRBV10-3 and TRBJ2-1; TRBD2 aligns across 11 bases. The CDR3 extends over 17 amino acids. The V gene end was trimmed by 4 bases and the J gene end by 3 bases; junction bases not matched to a gene: 8. The germline CDR1 and CDR2 sequences are ENHRY and SYGVKD.

The sample holds many counts of this clonotype. CDR3 loop: CASSLTGAGGQPQHF. DNA of the CDR3: TGTGCCAGCAGTTTGACAGGGGCCGGTGGCCAGCCCCAGCATTTT. V and J are TRBV2 and TRBJ1-5, with 8 bases aligning to TRBD1. V trimming: 5 bases; J trimming: 7 bases; junction bases outside the gene matches: 10. The germline gives CDR1 SNHLY, CDR2 FYNNEI. The CDR3 totals 15 residues. Full variable domain (rest looked up from reference TRBV2 and TRBJ1-5): EPEVTQTPSHQVTQMGQEVILRCVPISNHLYFYWYRQILGQKVEFLVSFYNNEISEKSEIFDDQFSVERPDGSNFTLKIRSTKLEDSAMYFCASSLTGAGGQPQHFGDGTRLSIL.

This clonotype was recorded many times. The chain has TRBV11-2 and TRBJ2-2, with 8 positions matching TRBD2. This CDR3 spans 18 amino acids. Germline assignment: CDR1 SGHAT and CDR2 FQNNGV. Losses at the gene ends were 5 bases for V and 4 bases for J; bases not matched to a gene: 15. Here the CDR3 DNA reads TGTGCCAGCAGCCACGGCCTGAAGCGGGAGAGAGTCACCGGGGAGCTGTTTTTT. Its translation is CASSHGLKRERVTGELFF.

The chain is built from TRBV19 and TRBJ2-7; D gene ambiguous. V gave up 7 bases and J gave up 0 bases, with 7 bases separating them. This CDR3 contains 12 residues. Germline CDR1 LNHDA, CDR2 SQIVND (reference sequence). The CDR3 loop is CASTDNSYEQYF. CDR3 sequence (DNA): TGTGCCAGTACGGATAACTCCTACGAGCAGTACTTC.

In this sample, this clonotype turned up a few times. The rearrangement links TRBV4-1 to TRBJ1-2; D is undetermined. Germline CDR1 MGHRA, CDR2 YSYEKL. V lost 1 base and J lost 2, with 5 bases in between. This CDR3 spans 13 amino acids. CDR3 loop: CASSQGDNYGYTF. The CDR3 DNA reads TGCGCCAGCAGCCAAGGCGACAACTATGGCTACACCTTC.

In the case of this clonotype: The junction shows a germline mismatch at one end, possibly a read error. The CDR3 DNA follows: TGTGCCTGCAGTCACCTAGCGGGAGCAGAGACCCAGTACTTC. Protein product: CACSHLAGAETQYF. The chain uses TRBV28 and TRBJ2-5, with TRBD2 identical over 10 bases. The CDR3 contains 14 residues. CDR1 is MDHEN, CDR2 SYDVKM, per germline.

The rearrangement links TRBV6-1 to TRBJ2-7; TRBD1 matches 8 bases. CDR1 and CDR2 (germline): MNHNS, SASEGT. The CDR3 loop spans 15 amino acids. Unmatched junction bases numbered 13, after V lost 7 bases and J lost 5 bases. CDR3 amino acids: CASTPQGRGRDEQYF. CDR3 nucleotides: TGTGCCAGCACCCCCCAAGGCAGGGGGCGGGACGAGCAGTACTTC.

The table lists this clonotype with many counts. CDR3 protein: CASSTSSGRSGAKNIQYF. The DNA of the CDR3 is TGTGCCAGTAGCACCAGTAGCGGGAGGTCTGGGGCCAAAAACATTCAGTACTTC. This chain joins TRBV19 and TRBJ2-4, with 10 bases fitting TRBD2. Trimming removed 6 bases from V and 1 base from J; junction bases left unmatched: 12. The CDR3 runs to 18 residues. The V gene's germline CDR1 is LNHDA and CDR2 SQIVND (reference sequence).